This T cell receptor beta chain was identified in a study of blood T cell repertoires in COVID-19. Study in general: Researchers got acute and convalescent COVID-19 samples from the United States, Italy and Spain. Sources were T cells, B-cell-depleted T cells, or PBMCs; the material itself was cDNA or gDNA.

This CDR3 contains 17 residues. The J segment lost 8 bases and the V segment lost 2 bases, leaving 11 bases of the junction unmatched. Germline V gene sequence: CDR1 SGHNT, CDR2 YYREEE (reference sequence). Original processing methods: Reference gene primer amplification in the assay estimated nucleated cell counts. Clones were sequenced by immunoSEQ multiplex PCR, and TCRdb holds only the in-frame ones, with some missing. V and J calls and clone size follow that table, whereas D and trimming were derived from the DNA. Seen here are some 270,000 clones, 85% to 90% observed once, and the top ten hold around 4.6%. In this sample, this clone turned up a few times.

Specimen: peripheral blood. The TCR originated in a woman aged 40-49 years who had recovered from COVID-19. The J gene is TRBJ2-1, the V gene TRBV5-4, with 12 nucleotides matching TRBD2. CDR3 protein: CASSLDLTSGSFDEQFF. DNA of the CDR3: TGTGCCAGCAGCTTAGATCTGACTAGCGGGAGTTTCGATGAGCAGTTCTTC.